The present T cell receptor (beta chain) was sequenced within a study of shared clonotypes between healthy human individuals. Measured with immunoSEQ multiplex PCR; TCRdb has only the in-frame clones, and not every one. This table has a few hundred thousand clones, approximately 79% appearing once. Details on this clone: Its antigen is unidentified.

This CDR3 is 12 amino acids long. V lost 4 bases and J lost 6, with 7 bases in between. Looked up from germline, CDR1 is SGHVS and CDR2 is FNYEAQ. Study-wide findings and caveats: Clonotype sharing across a few donors was observed for around 5% of naive CD4 clonotypes.

The sequence came from a man aged 30 to 39 in good health. This chain joins TRBV7-6 and TRBJ1-3; no reliable D call. Sequences were obtained from memory CD4+ T cells sorted from blood. Subset denoted: CD45RA-negative fraction. CDR3 sequence (DNA): TGTGCCAGCAGCTCCACGGTAAACACCATATATTTT. It encodes CASSSTVNTIYF.